Shown below are 5 T cell receptor beta chains from a single sample sequenced in a study of T cells in women clearing cervical HPV infection. Clones were read by immunoSEQ multiplex PCR, and TCRdb kept only the in-frame ones, dropping some. The sample is made up of about 31,000 clones, and the top ten hold 2.5% to 3.5% of it. The sequenced material came from blood buffy coat. These receptors originate from a woman aged 18 to 75 with a cervical HPV16 infection that either progressed to CIN3+ or cleared (not recorded which).

A word on this clone: The sequenced fragment ends 3 residues before the CDR3 boundary, so the rest is inferred from the germline J gene. The chain carries TRBV7-2 and TRBJ2-5, with 7 bases fitting TRBD2. Germline V gene sequence: CDR1 SGHTA, CDR2 FQGNSA. The junction had 4 bases not matched to a gene; V was cut back by 1 base and J by 2 bases. The CDR3 runs 15 residues. The CDR3 region is CASSLGWGGQETQYF. The part of the CDR3 DNA that was read is TGTGCCAGCAGCTTAGGTTGGGGGGGACAAGAGACC.

A note on this clone: The read falls 3 residues short of the CDR3 end, and the missing part is taken from the germline J gene. The chain recombines TRBV11-3 with TRBJ2-4, with a weak D call TRBD1 (6 bases). The CDR3 runs to 13 residues. Germline V gene sequence: CDR1 SGHNT, CDR2 YENEEA. V lost 5 bases, J lost 9 bases, and 14 bases lay in between. The CDR3 spells CASSQEDSSIQYF. The sequenced CDR3 bases are TGTGCCAGCAGCCAAGAGGACAGTAGCATT.

A note on this clone: The read stops 3 residues short of the end of the CDR3; the missing end is completed from the germline J gene. This chain joins TRBV30 and TRBJ1-2; 10 bases are a match to TRBD1. Germline V gives CDR1 GTSNPN, CDR2 SVGIG (reference sequence). The CDR3 covers 13 residues. Trimming removed 1 base from V and 7 bases from J; junction bases left unmatched: 3. The covered CDR3 bases are TGTGCCTGGAGTGGACGGACAGGGGGTGGC. Translating gives CAWSGRTGGG. The full CDR3 reads CAWSGRTGGGYTF.

A note on this clone: The CDR3 end lies 3 residues beyond the end of the read and is filled in from the germline J gene. This chain uses TRBV18 with TRBJ1-6, with TRBD1 matching over 7 bases. This CDR3 comprises 14 residues. The germline gives CDR1 KGHSH, CDR2 LQKENI. J was trimmed by 10 bases and V by 4 bases; bases with no gene match: 7. The CDR3 DNA, read in part, is TGTGCCAGCTCACAAACAGGGGATGGATCACCC. This gives the protein CASSQTGDGSP. In full, the CDR3 reads CASSQTGDGSPLHF.

A word on this clone: The CDR3 extends 3 residues past the end of the read, so its final part is completed from the germline J gene. The genes are TRBV7-6 and TRBJ2-3, with TRBD2 identical over 10 bases. The CDR3 runs 14 residues. The germline V gene encodes CDR1 SGHVS and CDR2 FNYEAQ. The CDR3 is CASSPRTSGETQYF. The part of the CDR3 DNA that was read is TGTGCCAGCAGCCCGAGGACTAGCGGAGAGACG.